Listed below are T cell receptor beta chains from one sample, sequenced in a study of blood T cell repertoires in COVID-19. Here immunoSEQ multiplex PCR was the method, and the copy in TCRdb shows in-frame clones only, minus some. The top ten hold approximately 5.3% of the sample, which has about 300,000 clones, roughly nine tenths seen once. Input material: PBMCs or T cells enriched from blood (not recorded which). Receptors originate from a woman aged 25 to 39 who had recovered from COVID-19. Both conserved end residues are part of each CDR3. The D gene is left open where the match is weak. Rows may omit the clone size; those that give it use once, few, many or a size class.

j_gene: TRBJ1-4
v_gene: TRBV7-9
d_gene: TRBD1
abundance: NA
CDR3nt: TGTGCCAGCAGCCAGAGACAGGGCGGTGAAAAACTGTTTTTT
CDR3aa: CASSQRQGGEKLFF

j_gene: TRBJ1-2
v_gene: TRBV30
d_gene: TRBD1
abundance: NA
CDR3nt: TGTGCCTTGTGGACAGGCAGCTATGGCTACACCTTC
CDR3aa: CALWTGSYGYTF

j_gene: TRBJ1-1
v_gene: TRBV9
d_gene: NA
abundance: NA
CDR3nt: TGTGCCAGCAGCGTAGGACAGGCGTGGACTGAAGCTTTCTTT
CDR3aa: CASSVGQAWTEAFF

j_gene: TRBJ1-2
v_gene: TRBV6-6
d_gene: NA
abundance: NA
CDR3nt: TGTGCCAGCAGAGATACAGAGTTCTATGGCTACACCTTC
CDR3aa: CASRDTEFYGYTF

j_gene: TRBJ2-7
v_gene: TRBV7-7
d_gene: NA
abundance: NA
CDR3nt: TGTGCTAGCAGCTTATCCTGGGGGCCTTCCTACGAGCAGTACTTC
CDR3aa: CASSLSWGPSYEQYF

j_gene: TRBJ1-1
v_gene: TRBV27
d_gene: NA
abundance: NA
CDR3nt: TGTGCCAGCAGTTTAAATCTGGCCACTGAAGCTTTCTTT
CDR3aa: CASSLNLATEAFF

j_gene: TRBJ2-7
v_gene: TRBV18
d_gene: NA
abundance: NA
CDR3nt: TGTGCCAGCTCACGCGCACAGGGCTTGTACGAGCAGTACTTC
CDR3aa: CASSRAQGLYEQYF

j_gene: TRBJ2-7
v_gene: TRBV7-9
d_gene: TRBD2
abundance: once
CDR3nt: TGTGCCAGCAGCTTAGGGGCCGAGCGGGGGGCCTACGAGCAGTACTTC
CDR3aa: CASSLGAERGAYEQYF

j_gene: TRBJ1-4
v_gene: TRBV2
d_gene: NA
abundance: NA
CDR3nt: TGTGCCAGCAGGGGGCTGGATGAAAAACTGTTTTTT
CDR3aa: CASRGLDEKLFF

j_gene: TRBJ1-5
v_gene: TRBV19
d_gene: NA
abundance: NA
CDR3nt: TGTGCCAGTAACACAGATAGCAATCAGCCCCAGCATTTT
CDR3aa: CASNTDSNQPQHF

j_gene: TRBJ1-1
v_gene: TRBV30
d_gene: TRBD1
abundance: NA
CDR3nt: TGTGCCTGTCAGACAGGGGGAACTGAAGCTTTCTTT
CDR3aa: CACQTGGTEAFF

j_gene: TRBJ2-5
v_gene: TRBV20-1
d_gene: TRBD1
abundance: NA
CDR3nt: TGCAGTGCTAGTCGCACGAACCAGGGGGCGCAAGAGACCCAGTACTTC
CDR3aa: CSASRTNQGAQETQYF

j_gene: TRBJ1-1
v_gene: TRBV19
d_gene: TRBD1
abundance: NA
CDR3nt: TGTGCCAGTAGTTGGGGACAGGGGATAATGAACACTGAAGCTTTCTTT
CDR3aa: CASSWGQGIMNTEAFF

j_gene: TRBJ1-4
v_gene: TRBV6-5
d_gene: TRBD1
abundance: NA
CDR3nt: TGTGCCAGCAGTTACGGGCCAGGGGGCGAGGAAAAACTGTTTTTT
CDR3aa: CASSYGPGGEEKLFF

j_gene: TRBJ1-1
v_gene: TRBV9
d_gene: NA
abundance: few
CDR3nt: TGTGCCAGCAGCGCCGGGTCGAGCACTGAAGCTTTCTTT
CDR3aa: CASSAGSSTEAFF

j_gene: TRBJ2-2
v_gene: TRBV19
d_gene: TRBD2
abundance: once
CDR3nt: TGTGCCACTGCCCCCACGGGGGGAACCGGGGAGCTGTTTTTT
CDR3aa: CATAPTGGTGELFF

j_gene: TRBJ1-5
v_gene: TRBV7-6
d_gene: NA
abundance: NA
CDR3nt: TGTGCCAGCAGCTTAGGTGTGACAAGCAATCAGCCCCAGCATTTT
CDR3aa: CASSLGVTSNQPQHF

j_gene: TRBJ2-7
v_gene: TRBV12-3/TRBV12-4
d_gene: NA
abundance: NA
CDR3nt: TGTGCCAGCAGCCGAGCCTCCTACGAGCAGTACTTC
CDR3aa: CASSRASYEQYF

j_gene: TRBJ1-6
v_gene: TRBV19
d_gene: NA
abundance: NA
CDR3nt: TGTGCCAGTAGTGTTAGGGACACTTATAATTCACCCCTCCACTTT
CDR3aa: CASSVRDTYNSPLHF

j_gene: TRBJ1-2
v_gene: TRBV2
d_gene: NA
abundance: NA
CDR3nt: TGTGCCAGCAGGATCTACGGGACACATGGCTACACCTTC
CDR3aa: CASRIYGTHGYTF

j_gene: TRBJ1-5
v_gene: TRBV24-1
d_gene: TRBD1
abundance: NA
CDR3nt: TGTGCCACCAGCGAAACGACAGGGGGTAGCAATCAGCCCCAGCATTTT
CDR3aa: CATSETTGGSNQPQHF

j_gene: TRBJ2-7
v_gene: TRBV5-1
d_gene: NA
abundance: NA
CDR3nt: TGCGCCAGCAGCGATACTAGCCCGCAAGGCGAGCAGTACTTC
CDR3aa: CASSDTSPQGEQYF